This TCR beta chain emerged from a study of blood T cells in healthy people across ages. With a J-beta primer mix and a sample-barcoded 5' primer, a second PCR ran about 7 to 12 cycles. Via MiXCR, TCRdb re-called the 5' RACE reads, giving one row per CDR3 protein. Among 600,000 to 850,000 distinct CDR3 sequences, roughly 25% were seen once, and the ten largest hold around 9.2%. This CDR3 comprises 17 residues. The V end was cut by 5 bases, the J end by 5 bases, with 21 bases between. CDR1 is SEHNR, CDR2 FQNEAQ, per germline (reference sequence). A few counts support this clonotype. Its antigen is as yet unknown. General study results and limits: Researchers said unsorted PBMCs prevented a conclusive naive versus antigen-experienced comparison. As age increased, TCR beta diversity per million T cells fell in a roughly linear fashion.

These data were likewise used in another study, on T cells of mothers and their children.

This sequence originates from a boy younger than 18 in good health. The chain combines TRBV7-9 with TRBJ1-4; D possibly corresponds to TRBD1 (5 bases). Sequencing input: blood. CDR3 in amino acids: CASSDRREGRGNEKLFF. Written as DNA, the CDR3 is TGTGCCAGCAGCGACCGAAGGGAGGGACGGGGGAATGAAAAACTGTTTTTT.